A single sample is the source of the 5 T cell receptor beta chains below, sequenced in a study of blood T cell repertoires in COVID-19. Libraries were prepared by immunoSEQ multiplex PCR; TCRdb keeps only in-frame clonotypes and omits some of them. The table has some 240,000 clones, approximately 80% seen once. Specimen: peripheral blood. These receptors were collected from an elderly woman with acute or convalescent COVID-19.

The rearrangement joins TRBV21-1 to TRBJ1-2; the table calls TRBD1, which could not be checked here. TRBV21-1 is designated a pseudogene. CDR3 length equals 12 residues. The CDR3 nucleotides read TGTGCCAGCACTAAAGCTGGGCCGAGCTACACCTTC. The encoded protein is CASTKAGPSYTF.

The genes are TRBV2 and TRBJ2-3, with D tentatively TRBD1 (5 bases). This CDR3 contains 14 residues. Germline V CDR1 and CDR2: SNHLY, FYNNEI. Trimming pared 7 bases from V and 3 bases from J, leaving 14 bases between. Here the CDR3 DNA reads TGTGCCAGCACATCAGAAAGGGGTACAGATACGCAGTATTTT. Amino acid sequence: CASTSERGTDTQYF. Full variable domain (remainder filled in from reference TRBV2 and TRBJ2-3): EPEVTQTPSHQVTQMGQEVILRCVPISNHLYFYWYRQILGQKVEFLVSFYNNEISEKSEIFDDQFSVERPDGSNFTLKIRSTKLEDSAMYFCASTSERGTDTQYFGPGTRLTVL.

This clone was detected once. This sequence joins TRBV29-1 and TRBJ1-1, with D maybe TRBD1 (5 bases). This CDR3 comprises 13 residues. V lost 0 bases to trimming and J lost 1 base, with 6 bases between them. The V gene's germline CDR1 is SQVTM and CDR2 ANQGSEA. CDR3: CSVEDRGNTEAFF. CDR3 DNA: TGCAGCGTTGAAGATAGGGGGAACACTGAAGCTTTCTTT.

This chain joins TRBV15 and TRBJ1-1, with 8 nucleotides matching TRBD1. J gave up 1 base and V 4 bases, and 2 bases lay outside the gene matches. Per the germline V gene, CDR1 is LNHNV and CDR2 is YYDKDF (reference sequence). The CDR3 contains 14 residues. CDR3 amino acids: CATSMGQENTEAFF. CDR3 DNA sequence: TGTGCCACCAGCATGGGACAGGAGAACACTGAAGCTTTCTTT. The variable domain in full, completed from reference TRBV15 and TRBJ1-1, reads DAMVIQNPRYQVTQFGKPVTLSCSQTLNHNVMYWYQQKSSQAPKLLFHYYDKDFNNEADTPDNFQSRRPNTSFCFLDIRSPGLGDTAMYLCATSMGQENTEAFFGQGTRLTVV.

The V call is TRBV5-1, the J call TRBJ1-2; unclear D gene. V was shortened by 4 bases and J by 3 bases, with 7 bases between the two germline ends. Per germline, CDR1 SGHRS and CDR2 YFSETQ. This CDR3 contains 12 residues. The CDR3 spells CASSTTDYGYTF. DNA for the CDR3: TGCGCCAGCAGCACGACTGACTATGGCTACACCTTC.